Below, one TCR beta chain is given with its context. This entry comes from a study of blood T cell dynamics during melanoma immunotherapy. Libraries were prepared by immunoSEQ multiplex PCR; TCRdb keeps only in-frame clonotypes and omits some of them. The sample has about 9,700 clones; roughly nine tenths are singletons. This CDR3 has 15 residues. Germline lookup yields CDR1 SGDLS and CDR2 YYNGEE. V was pared by 2 bases and J by 5 bases, with 4 bases of the junction left unmatched. Time point here: week 3, after first cycle of checkpoint inhibitor. The V gene is TRBV9, the J gene TRBJ1-6, with TRBD1 identical over 7 bases. The sample consisted of blood, taken from a patient treated with checkpoint blockade. The TCR comes from a human donor with melanoma. The chain's CDR3 is CASSVSTGNNSPLHF. The CDR3 DNA reads TGTGCCAGCAGCGTGTCGACAGGGAATAATTCACCCCTCCACTTT.